The clone carrying this T cell receptor beta chain has a count of ten or more. As yet, its antigen is unknown. The data derive from a study of T cells in Graves' hyperthyroidism and ophthalmopathy. Turning to the study itself: Peripheral blood samples were taken at initial diagnosis, prior to any treatment. Overall study results and limits: A model of 13 V-J features distinguished ophthalmopathy from stable hyperthyroidism. In the blood, most expanded thyroid clonotypes above 0.001 appeared as well.

Clinical Activity Scores of at least 3, NOSPECS grades of at least 4 and durations under 3 months characterized ophthalmopathy patients. From RNA transcripts, TCR beta CDR3 regions were amplified. The TCR CDR3 was amplified in a first-round RT-PCR using the HTBI primer set. TCRdb re-derived calls from the multiplex PCR reads in MiXCR, one entry per CDR3 protein. The table has approximately 690,000 distinct CDR3 sequences, about 14% seen once. This CDR3 region has 13 residues. Trimming pared 0 bases from V and 2 bases from J, leaving 8 bases between. The V gene's germline CDR1 is DFQATT and CDR2 SNEGSKA (reference sequence).

This clonotype was obtained from a woman in her fifties or sixties with Graves' ophthalmopathy. The sequencing sample was made of blood. The rearrangement links TRBV20-1 to TRBJ2-7; D tentatively fits TRBD1 or TRBD2 (5 bases each). The CDR3 DNA reads as TGCAGTGCTAGAGAATCGGGGCCCTACGAGCAGTACTTC. Amino acids: CSARESGPYEQYF.